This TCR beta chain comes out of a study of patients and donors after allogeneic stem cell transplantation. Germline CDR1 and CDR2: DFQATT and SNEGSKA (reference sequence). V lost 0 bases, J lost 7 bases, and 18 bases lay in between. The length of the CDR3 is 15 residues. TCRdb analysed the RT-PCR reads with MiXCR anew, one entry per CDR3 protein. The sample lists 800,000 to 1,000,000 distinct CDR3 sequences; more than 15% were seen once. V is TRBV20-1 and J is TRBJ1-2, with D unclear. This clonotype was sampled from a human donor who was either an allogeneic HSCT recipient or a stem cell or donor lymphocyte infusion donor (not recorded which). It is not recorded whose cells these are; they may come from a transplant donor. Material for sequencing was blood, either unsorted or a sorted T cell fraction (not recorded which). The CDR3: CSARDSRWGFGGYTF. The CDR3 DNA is TGCAGTGCTAGAGATTCTCGATGGGGATTTGGTGGCTACACCTTC.